These 32 T cell receptor beta chains originate from one sample sequenced in a study of regulatory T cells in long-lasting Graves disease. Time point defined: newly diagnosed GD, antithyroid drugs for less than 3 months. Generation of the TCR library employed RNA extracted from PBMCs. Arm-PCR with iRepertoire HTBI primers amplified the CDR3 regions for these TCR beta libraries. Using its own MiXCR run on the multiplex PCR reads, TCRdb lists one record per CDR3 protein. The data show 350,000 to 450,000 distinct CDR3 sequences, with around 16% seen just once and approximately 8% held by the top ten. These records were also assigned to another study, of T cells in Graves' hyperthyroidism and ophthalmopathy.

Sequencing was performed on peripheral blood mononuclear cells (PBMCs), taken at new diagnosis, from a patient treated with antithyroid drugs. These receptor sequences come from a woman in her thirties or forties with Graves disease.

This clonotype was observed a few times. V and J are TRBV28 and TRBJ1-5; D remains ambiguous. Germline lookup yields CDR1 MDHEN and CDR2 SYDVKM. The ends were cut back, 4 bases at V and 2 bases at J, with 15 bases in the middle. CDR3 size: 16 residues. The CDR3 sequence: CASSSRIWMGNQPQHF. In DNA form, the CDR3 reads TGTGCCAGCAGTTCCCGAATCTGGATGGGCAATCAGCCCCAGCATTTT.

This clonotype has a count of ten or more. V usage is TRBV29-1 and J usage is TRBJ1-2; TRBD1 is a possible D gene (6 bases). V lost 5 bases to trimming and J lost 3 bases, with 13 bases between them. CDR1 is SQVTM and CDR2 is ANQGSEA in the germline V gene. The CDR3 length is 13 residues. This chain's CDR3 is CSVIKQGDYGYTF. The CDR3 bases are TGCAGCGTTATCAAACAGGGAGACTATGGCTACACCTTC.

The chain has TRBV6-1 and TRBJ2-3; D ambiguous. CDR1 MNHNS and CDR2 SASEGT come from the germline V gene. This CDR3 comprises 16 residues. V shed 0 bases and J shed 0 bases, with 10 bases lying between them. DNA for the CDR3: TGTGCCAGCAGTGAAGCGCTCACATTTAGCACAGATACGCAGTATTTT. Encoded protein: CASSEALTFSTDTQYF.

The chain joins TRBV20-1 to TRBJ2-7, with D maybe TRBD2 (7 bases). V was clipped by 3 bases and J by 6 bases, with 24 bases between them. Germline assignment: CDR1 DFQATT and CDR2 SNEGSKA (reference sequence). The CDR3 runs 16 residues. In DNA form, the CDR3 reads TGCAGTGCTAGTAGAGGGGGGTCCCAGCGGGGTGGCGAGCAGTACTTC. It is translated as CSASRGGSQRGGEQYF.

The genes are TRBV5-1 and TRBJ2-2, with D unclear. The CDR3 has 13 residues. CDR1 is SGHRS and CDR2 is YFSETQ in the germline V gene. Trimming stripped 0 bases from V and 5 bases from J, with 5 bases between. The CDR3 here is CASSLAWTGELFF. The CDR3 bases are TGCGCCAGCAGCTTGGCCTGGACCGGGGAGCTGTTTTTT. The whole variable domain, remainder taken from reference TRBV5-1 and TRBJ2-2, is KAGVTQTPRYLIKTRGQQVTLSCSPISGHRSVSWYQQTPGQGLQFLFEYFSETQRNKGNFPGRFSGRQFSNSRSEMNVSTLELGDSALYLCASSLAWTGELFFGEGSRLTVL.

This clonotype was counted many times. The gene calls are TRBV11-3 and TRBJ2-1; D not certain. The CDR3 spans 13 residues. Germline V gene lookup returns CDR1 SGHNT and CDR2 YENEEA. Between the trimmed V and J ends, which lost 0 bases and 6 bases, there was a span of 6 bases. DNA of the CDR3: TGTGCCAGCAGCTTAGATCCGATCAATGAGCAGTTCTTC. This translates into CASSLDPINEQFF.

The J gene is TRBJ1-5, the V gene TRBV10-3; D unclear. The V end lost 3 bases, the J end lost 0 bases, and 9 bases lay between the germline ends. Germline V gives CDR1 ENHRY, CDR2 SYGVKD. This CDR3 comprises 15 residues. The CDR3 reads CAISDGQYSNQPQHF. In DNA form, the CDR3 reads TGTGCCATCAGTGATGGGCAGTATAGCAATCAGCCCCAGCATTTT.

This clonotype was seen a few times. The chain couples TRBV5-1 to TRBJ2-1; 11 bases are shared with TRBD2. J was trimmed by 5 bases and V by 4 bases; bases with no gene match: 8. The CDR3 loop spans 16 amino acids. The germline V gene has CDR1 SGHRS and CDR2 YFSETQ. DNA for the CDR3: TGCGCCAGCAGCCCAAGGACTAGCGGGCAAAACAATGAGCAGTTCTTC. This codes for CASSPRTSGQNNEQFF.

This chain uses TRBV29-1 with TRBJ2-7, with D maybe TRBD2 (6 bases). Germline lookup yields CDR1 SQVTM and CDR2 ANQGSEA. The CDR3 has 13 amino acids. Trimming cost V 4 bases and J 4 bases, with 14 bases left between them. DNA of the CDR3: TGCAGCGTTGGGGGTCAGGAGGGATACGAGCAGTACTTC. It yields the protein CSVGGQEGYEQYF.

The chain employs TRBV12-5 and TRBJ1-2; D is ambiguous. Trimming took 3 bases from V and 4 from J, leaving 15 bases between them. Germline V lookup: CDR1 LGHNT, CDR2 FRNRAP. The CDR3 length is 15 residues. As DNA, the CDR3 is TGTGCTAGTGGTTTATCAATGGGAGCGTTCTATGGCTACACCTTC. Amino acids: CASGLSMGAFYGYTF.

This clonotype was seen repeatedly, ten times or more. Mismatch with germline at one junction end may stem from a read error. The chain has TRBV29-1 and TRBJ2-1; a weak D match, TRBD1 (5 bases). The CDR3 is made up of 13 amino acids. CDR1 and CDR2 (germline): SQVTM, ANQGSEA. The CDR3 spells CSVGAGSYDEQFF. CDR3 sequence (DNA): TGCAGCGTTGGGGCAGGGTCCTACGATGAGCAGTTCTTC.

This clonotype has a handful of counts. CDR3 nucleotide sequence: TGTGCCGGAAGCTACGGTATCACAGATACGCAGTATTTT. It codes for CAGSYGITDTQYF. The rearrangement uses TRBV2 and TRBJ2-3; D is uncertain. CDR1 is SNHLY and CDR2 is FYNNEI in the germline V gene. Trimming took 11 bases from V and 2 from J, leaving 14 bases between them. This CDR3 is built from 13 residues.

Only one count was recorded for this clonotype. A much larger clone differs from this one at a single base, so this may be a read error. This CDR3 is missing its conserved last phenylalanine or tryptophan, likely due to a read error. The rearrangement links TRBV30 to TRBJ1-5; TRBD1 is a possible D gene (6 bases). Trimming took 0 bases from V and 7 from J, leaving 13 bases between them. The germline gives CDR1 GTSNPN, CDR2 SVGIG (reference sequence). The CDR3 extends over 14 amino acids. The CDR3 region has the DNA TGTGCCTGGAGTGTCATGGGGGCAGGGCAGCCCCAGCATCTT. Encoded protein: CAWSVMGAGQPQHL.

The count of this clonotype is one. This clone may be a read error of a much larger clone one base away. The rearrangement links TRBV7-8 to TRBJ2-1, with unresolved D. Germline loops: CDR1 SGHVS, CDR2 FQNEAQ. The V and J ends lost 2 bases and 6 bases respectively, with 14 bases between them. The CDR3 has 15 residues. CDR3 sequence reads: CASSLWTSLGNEQFF. Here the CDR3 DNA reads TGTGCCAGCAGCTTATGGACCAGCTTAGGCAATGAGCAGTTCTTC. The whole variable domain, remainder taken from reference TRBV7-8 and TRBJ2-1, is GAGVSQSPRYKVAKRGQDVALRCDPISGHVSLFWYQQALGQGPEFLTYFQNEAQLDKSGLPSDRFFAERPEGSVSTLKIQRTQQEDSAVYLCASSLWTSLGNEQFFGPGTRLTVL.

This clonotype showed up many times. The chain couples TRBV6-1 to TRBJ2-5; 7 bases agree with TRBD1. This CDR3 spans 12 amino acids. Germline CDR1 and CDR2: MNHNS and SASEGT. The V gene end was trimmed by 10 bases and the J gene end by 5 bases; junction bases not matched to a gene: 7. This CDR3 reads CATGTRGETQYF. The CDR3 nucleotides are TGTGCCACTGGGACCAGGGGGGAGACCCAGTACTTC.

With respect to this clonotype: A much bigger clone sits one base away, suggesting this may be a read error. This rearrangement joins TRBV18 to TRBJ1-2; D possibly corresponds to TRBD1 (5 bases). The germline CDR1 and CDR2 sequences are KGHSH and LQKENI. This CDR3 region has 13 residues. Here the CDR3 DNA reads TGTGCCGGCTCACCACAGAGGAGCACAGGCGACACCTTC. Its protein product is CAGSPQRSTGDTF. Variable domain in full (rest from reference TRBV18 and TRBJ1-2): NAGVMQNPRHLVRRRGQEARLRCSPMKGHSHVYWYRQLPEEGLKFMVYLQKENIIDESGMPKERFSAEFPKEGPSILRIQQVVRGDSAAYFCAGSPQRSTGDTFGSGTRLTVV.

This clonotype was recorded many times. The CDR3 protein is CASRKTSGRIYEQFF. DNA for the CDR3: TGTGCCAGCAGGAAGACTAGCGGGAGGATTTATGAGCAGTTCTTC. The chain carries TRBV28 and TRBJ2-1, with 13 bases lining up with TRBD2. Losses at the gene ends were 6 bases for V and 8 bases for J; bases not matched to a gene: 7. Germline CDR1 is MDHEN and CDR2 is SYDVKM. The CDR3 contains 15 residues.

The chain couples TRBV4-3 to TRBJ1-5, with D tentatively TRBD1 (5 bases). Germline CDR1 LGHNA, CDR2 YSLEER. V was shortened by 0 bases and J by 6 bases, with 15 bases between the two germline ends. The CDR3 spans 16 residues. The CDR3 coding sequence is TGCGCCAGCAGCCAAGATGGGGGGGGATCCGGTCAGCCCCAGCATTTT. Its protein is CASSQDGGGSGQPQHF.

This clonotype appeared many times. J is TRBJ1-1 and V is TRBV11-2, with 8 bases matching TRBD1. V lost 4 bases and J lost 0; bases outside the gene matches: 4. The CDR3 loop spans 15 amino acids. Per the germline V gene, CDR1 is SGHAT and CDR2 is FQNNGV. For the CDR3, the DNA is TGTGCCAGCAGCTCTAGGACAGGGATGAACACTGAAGCTTTCTTT. Amino acids: CASSSRTGMNTEAFF.

This rearrangement joins TRBV12-3 or TRBV12-4 to TRBJ2-7; the match to TRBD1 covers 8 bases. The CDR3 spans 15 residues. The V segment lost 6 bases and the J segment 2 bases; nucleotides outside the gene matches: 9. CDR3 loop: CASSRTYRGAYEQYF. The DNA for the CDR3 is TGTGCCAGCAGCCGGACATACAGGGGGGCCTACGAGCAGTACTTC.

Of note for this clonotype: A read error may explain this, as a much larger clone is one base away. The chain carries TRBV18 and TRBJ2-1; D remains ambiguous. Germline V lookup: CDR1 KGHSH, CDR2 LQKENI. The germline V and J ends were trimmed by 1 base and 2 bases, with 9 bases remaining between them. The CDR3 loop spans 15 amino acids. The CDR3 DNA reads TGTGCCAGCTCACCACTCGACAACCCCTACAATGAGCAGTTCTTC. Translation: CASSPLDNPYNEQFF.

The rearrangement joins TRBV6-2 or TRBV6-3 to TRBJ2-3, with 11 bases fitting TRBD2. The length of the CDR3 is 17 residues. Germline V gene sequence: CDR1 MNHEY, CDR2 SVGEGT. Trimming cost V 0 bases and J 3 bases; bases outside gene matches: 5. This chain's CDR3 is CASSYSTLAGGTDTQYF. The CDR3 nucleotides are TGTGCCAGCAGTTACTCGACGCTAGCGGGAGGTACAGATACGCAGTATTTT.

This clonotype has a count of ten or more. The V call is TRBV27, the J call TRBJ2-3; 7 nucleotides line up with TRBD1. This CDR3 is 12 amino acids long. CDR1 MNHEY and CDR2 SMNVEV come from the germline V gene (reference sequence). J lost 7 bases, V lost 6 bases, and 4 bases had no gene match. CDR3 nucleotide sequence: TGTGCCAGCAGGTCGACAGGGAATACGCAGTATTTT. Protein sequence: CASRSTGNTQYF.

This clonotype has just a few counts. This rearrangement joins TRBV18 to TRBJ2-3; D remains unclear. Between the trimmed V and J ends, which lost 3 bases and 6 bases, there was a span of 7 bases. The CDR3 has 12 amino acids. CDR1 and CDR2 (germline): KGHSH, LQKENI. For the CDR3, the DNA is TGTGCCAGCTCACCTAGTTCGGATACGCAGTATTTT. It codes for CASSPSSDTQYF.

This clonotype has more than one count but fewer than ten. CDR3 coding DNA: TGCGCCAGCAGATGGGGGGACGATAGCGGGAGGGCGTTCTTC. Its translation is CASRWGDDSGRAFF. This chain joins TRBV5-1 and TRBJ2-1, with 11 bases aligning to TRBD2. Trimming cost V 5 bases and J 15 bases; bases outside gene matches: 13. Germline V gene sequence: CDR1 SGHRS, CDR2 YFSETQ. The CDR3 length is 14 residues.

In the case of this clonotype: An end of the junction does not agree with germline; a read error may underlie this. The genes are TRBV28 and TRBJ2-2, with TRBD1 matching over 9 bases. Germline CDR1 MDHEN, CDR2 SYDVKM. The CDR3 runs 14 residues. The CDR3 region has the DNA TGTGTCAGCAGCCTCTACAGGGGGCCTGGGGAGCTGTTTTTT. Residues: CVSSLYRGPGELFF.

This clonotype was seen repeatedly, ten times or more. This chain links TRBV7-2 with TRBJ2-7, with 12 nucleotides matching TRBD2. Trimming removed 4 bases from V and 7 bases from J; junction bases left unmatched: 2. Germline V lookup: CDR1 SGHTA, CDR2 FQGNSA. The CDR3 is 13 amino acids. The CDR3 DNA reads as TGTGCCAGCAGCTACGGACTAGCGGGAGAGCAGTACTTC. Translation: CASSYGLAGEQYF. Complete variable domain (other parts from reference TRBV7-2 and TRBJ2-7): GAGVSQSPSNKVTEKGKDVELRCDPISGHTALYWYRQSLGQGLEFLIYFQGNSAPDKSGLPSDRFSAERTGGSVSTLTIQRTQQEDSAVYLCASSYGLAGEQYFGPGTRLTVT.

This clonotype was observed a few times. This clone may be a read error of a much larger clone one base away. The chain has TRBV9 and TRBJ1-1, with D unclear. V lost 3 bases, J lost 1 base, and 7 bases lay in between. This CDR3 has 13 amino acids. Germline loops: CDR1 SGDLS, CDR2 YYNGEE. CDR3 sequence: CASSAAWNTEAFF. The CDR3 nucleotides are TGTGCCAGCAGCGCAGCCTGGAACACTGAAGCTTTCTTT.

This clonotype came up many times. The gene calls are TRBV20-1 and TRBJ1-1; 7 bases match TRBD1. CDR3 size: 17 residues. V lost 5 bases and J lost 10; bases outside the gene matches: 25. The germline CDR1 and CDR2 sequences are DFQATT and SNEGSKA (reference sequence). The CDR3 spells CSAHSTQTGTDYVIAFF. CDR3 bases: TGCAGTGCTCACTCCACCCAAACCGGGACAGACTACGTAATAGCTTTCTTT.

This clonotype was seen at least ten times. V and J are TRBV27 and TRBJ2-2, with D unclear. The CDR3 loop spans 14 amino acids. Germline lookup yields CDR1 MNHEY and CDR2 SMNVEV (reference sequence). Between the trimmed V and J ends, which lost 7 bases and 7 bases, there was a span of 16 bases. Here the CDR3 reads CASTKSPPSGELFF. For the CDR3, the DNA is TGTGCCAGCACTAAGTCTCCCCCGAGCGGGGAGCTGTTTTTT.

This clonotype was recorded a few times. This chain connects TRBV6-7 to TRBJ2-7, with D possibly being TRBD1 (5 bases). TRBV6-7 is reported as an ORF; its role is uncertain. CDR3 length: 17 amino acids. The germline V and J ends were trimmed by 2 bases and 0 bases, with 17 bases remaining between them. CDR3 DNA sequence: TGTGCCAGCAGTTACCCAAAGGGGTCCGGGCCCTCCTACGAGCAGTACTTC. This encodes CASSYPKGSGPSYEQYF.

This clonotype was seen many times. In DNA, the CDR3 is TGTGCCAGCAGTGGTTTGCTGGGGGACGAGCAGTACTTC. Translation: CASSGLLGDEQYF. The chain links TRBV12-3 or TRBV12-4 to TRBJ2-7, with D perhaps being TRBD1 or TRBD2 (5 bases each). This CDR3 is 13 amino acids long. Between the trimmed V and J ends, which lost 5 bases and 5 bases, there was a span of 13 bases.